This T cell receptor beta chain is from a study of T cell responses to AZD1222 COVID-19 vaccine. With respect to this clone: The target antigen is unknown.

Findings and limits, study-wide: There were vaccine-associated CD4 TCRs across spike, dominant at 160-218 and 743-854.

The assay was immunoSEQ multiplex PCR, and TCRdb's table has in-frame clones only and misses some. The table includes under 150,000 clones, approximately 93% detected once. The sample in question was peripheral blood, obtained on day 0 of AZD1222 vaccination. The origin of this receptor is an adult in good health.

DNA for the CDR3: TGTGCCTTGGCCGACGGGTCGAAACAGCCCCAGCATTTT. Amino acid sequence: CALADGSKQPQHF. The chain joins TRBV30 to TRBJ1-5; no clear D gene. Germline assignment: CDR1 GTSNPN and CDR2 SVGIG (reference sequence). Trimming removed 7 bases at V and 7 bases at J, with 17 bases between. The CDR3 runs 13 residues.